These 32 T cell receptor beta chains were sequenced from one sample in a study of control samples from healthy donors and cancer patients. This table comes from immunoSEQ multiplex PCR, and its TCRdb copy is limited to in-frame clones, with some not included. This sample has some 120,000 clones, with around 90% found just once. Material for sequencing was blood. Receptor source: a man aged 18-30 years in good health.

The chain has TRBV7-9 and TRBJ1-5; TRBD1 is a possible D gene (6 bases). The CDR3 is made up of 12 amino acids. With 7 bases removed from V and 7 bases from J, the gap between germline ends came to 11 bases. The germline V gene has CDR1 SEHNR and CDR2 FQNEAQ (reference sequence). The CDR3 nucleotides are TGTGCCAGCACCCCAGGGGTGCAGCCCCAGCATTTT. It translates to CASTPGVQPQHF.

V usage is TRBV6-5 and J usage is TRBJ2-5, with 7 bases that match TRBD1. This CDR3 is built from 14 residues. Losses at the gene ends were 5 bases for V and 1 base for J; bases not matched to a gene: 4. Germline V gene lookup returns CDR1 MNHEY and CDR2 SVGAGI. CDR3 sequence: CASSTQGVQETQYF. The CDR3 region has the DNA TGTGCCAGCAGTACGCAGGGGGTCCAAGAGACCCAGTACTTC.

In its sample, this clone was seen once. J is TRBJ1-5 and V is TRBV15, with a possible D match to TRBD1 (5 bases). The CDR3 totals 15 residues. CDR1 LNHNV and CDR2 YYDKDF come from the germline V gene (reference sequence). The V gene lost 0 bases and the J gene lost 7 bases, with 13 bases spanning the gap. The CDR3 DNA follows: TGTGCCACCAGCAGAGATGTGGGGGATGGGCAGCCCCAGCATTTT. It yields the protein CATSRDVGDGQPQHF.

On this clone: The sample carries other DNA sequences with the same CDR3. The chain has TRBV9 and TRBJ2-1; D remains unclear. Germline V lookup: CDR1 SGDLS, CDR2 YYNGEE. Trimming took 3 bases from V and 7 from J, leaving 2 bases between them. CDR3 length: 10 amino acids. As DNA, the CDR3 is TGTGCCAGCAGCGGGAATGAGCAGTTCTTC. This encodes CASSGNEQFF.

The V gene is TRBV15, the J gene TRBJ2-1; tentative D call: TRBD1 (5 bases). In germline, CDR1 is LNHNV, CDR2 YYDKDF (reference sequence). Trimming took 5 bases from V and 7 from J, leaving 15 bases between them. This CDR3 is 14 amino acids long. CDR3 DNA: TGTGCCACCAGCTCTCCAGGGCTTGGTAATGAGCAGTTCTTC. As protein: CATSSPGLGNEQFF.

V usage is TRBV2 and J usage is TRBJ1-3; no reliable D call. The CDR3 runs to 14 residues. The germline CDR1 and CDR2 sequences are SNHLY and FYNNEI. The V end lost 1 base, the J end lost 2 bases, and 6 bases lay between the germline ends. The CDR3 reads CASSEGGTGNTIYF. CDR3 in DNA: TGTGCCAGCAGTGAAGGAGGGACTGGAAACACCATATATTTT.

The chain carries TRBV7-9 and TRBJ1-4; 7 bases line up with TRBD1. The CDR3 extends over 15 amino acids. The junction had 11 bases not matched to a gene; V was cut back by 5 bases and J by 8 bases. Germline V CDR1 and CDR2: SEHNR, FQNEAQ (reference sequence). The CDR3 sequence is CASSTSGTVNEKLFF. The CDR3 bases are TGTGCCAGCAGCACCTCCGGGACAGTAAACGAAAAACTGTTTTTT.

The chain uses TRBV5-1 and TRBJ1-1, with D hard to call. This CDR3 region has 15 residues. In germline, CDR1 is SGHRS, CDR2 YFSETQ. The V and J ends lost 0 bases and 0 bases respectively, with 9 bases between them. The CDR3 spells CASSLGLGMNTEAFF. In DNA form, the CDR3 reads TGCGCCAGCAGCTTGGGTCTGGGTATGAACACTGAAGCTTTCTTT. Together with reference TRBV5-1 and TRBJ1-1, the CDR3 gives the full variable domain: KAGVTQTPRYLIKTRGQQVTLSCSPISGHRSVSWYQQTPGQGLQFLFEYFSETQRNKGNFPGRFSGRQFSNSRSEMNVSTLELGDSALYLCASSLGLGMNTEAFFGQGTRLTVV.

The chain links TRBV28 to TRBJ2-2; D might be TRBD1 or TRBD2, each matching 6 bases. Germline loops: CDR1 MDHEN, CDR2 SYDVKM. The CDR3 loop spans 15 amino acids. The V gene lost 2 bases and the J gene lost 3 bases, with 10 bases spanning the gap. The CDR3 coding sequence is TGTGCCAGCAGTTTACGGGGGCGAGACACCGGGGAGCTGTTTTTT. Translated: CASSLRGRDTGELFF.

This rearrangement joins TRBV6-5 to TRBJ1-2; 12 bases are shared with TRBD1. The CDR3 loop spans 15 amino acids. Trimming cost V 4 bases and J 6 bases; bases outside gene matches: 6. The germline CDR1 and CDR2 sequences are MNHEY and SVGAGI. The DNA of the CDR3 is TGTGCCAGCAGTTCCACCGGGACAGGGGGCGATGGCTACACCTTC. Amino acids: CASSSTGTGGDGYTF.

V is TRBV7-8 and J is TRBJ2-1; a weak D match, TRBD2 (5 bases). Between the trimmed V and J ends, which lost 5 bases and 5 bases, there was a span of 19 bases. The CDR3 runs 16 residues. Germline V gives CDR1 SGHVS, CDR2 FQNEAQ. The CDR3 protein is CASSPLGVATDNEQFF. The CDR3 DNA sequence: TGTGCCAGCAGCCCCCTAGGCGTAGCGACCGACAATGAGCAGTTCTTC.

The rearrangement links TRBV30 to TRBJ1-5; D possibly corresponds to TRBD1 (6 bases). V was pared by 0 bases and J by 6 bases, with 12 bases between. The CDR3 runs to 14 residues. Germline V lookup: CDR1 GTSNPN, CDR2 SVGIG (reference sequence). CDR3 DNA sequence: TGTGCCTGGAGTGTCGGGCAGGGGTTTCAGCCCCAGCATTTT. Its protein is CAWSVGQGFQPQHF.

The chain combines TRBV19 with TRBJ2-3; D unclear. Germline V gene data show CDR1 as LNHDA and CDR2 as SQIVND (reference sequence). The CDR3 spans 15 residues. Trimming cost V 0 bases and J 4 bases, with 11 bases left between them. CDR3 DNA sequence: TGTGCCAGTAGTATAGATGGTCCGGGTTCAGATACGCAGTATTTT. Amino acid sequence: CASSIDGPGSDTQYF.

The V gene is TRBV5-4, the J gene TRBJ2-2; TRBD2 might be the D (7 bases). The CDR3 spans 15 residues. Trimming pared 0 bases from V and 4 bases from J, leaving 10 bases between. The germline V gene encodes CDR1 SGHNT and CDR2 YYREEE (reference sequence). This chain's CDR3 is CASSLGGGRTGELFF. DNA of the CDR3: TGTGCCAGCAGCTTGGGGGGGGGCCGCACCGGGGAGCTGTTTTTT.

The chain combines TRBV11-1 with TRBJ1-1, with D unclear. Germline values: CDR1 SGHAT, CDR2 FQDESV (reference sequence). CDR3 length: 14 amino acids. V lost 5 bases and J 7 bases, leaving 17 bases between the germline ends. CDR3 nucleotide sequence: TGTGCCAGCAGCCCCGATGGGGTATGGGGTGAAGCTTTCTTT. Its translation is CASSPDGVWGEAFF. Filled out from reference TRBV11-1 and TRBJ1-1, the complete variable domain reads EAEVAQSPRYKITEKSQAVAFWCDPISGHATLYWYRQILGQGPELLVQFQDESVVDDSQLPKDRFSAERLKGVDSTLKIQPAELGDSAMYLCASSPDGVWGEAFFGQGTRLTVV.

The V and J genes are TRBV7-2 and TRBJ2-3; D is ambiguous. The CDR3 has 13 amino acids. Germline loops: CDR1 SGHTA, CDR2 FQGNSA. V lost 4 bases, J lost 11 bases, and 16 bases lay in between. CDR3 residues: CASSSPGPTRQYF. The DNA for the CDR3 is TGTGCCAGCAGCTCGCCTGGACCTACGCGGCAGTATTTT.

The chain uses TRBV28 and TRBJ1-5; TRBD1 might be the D (5 bases). Germline V gene sequence: CDR1 MDHEN, CDR2 SYDVKM. CDR3 length: 14 amino acids. V lost 2 bases and J lost 7, with 12 bases in between. CDR3: CASSLGSGGQPQHF. In DNA form, the CDR3 reads TGTGCCAGCAGTTTAGGGTCTGGGGGACAGCCCCAGCATTTT.

The rearrangement links TRBV9 to TRBJ2-1, with TRBD1 matching 9 bases. CDR1 SGDLS and CDR2 YYNGEE come from the germline V gene. The CDR3 runs to 14 residues. Unmatched junction bases numbered 11, after V lost 7 bases and J lost 9 bases. CDR3 residues: CASGRGQGTSEQFF. CDR3 bases: TGTGCCAGCGGGCGCGGACAGGGGACAAGTGAGCAGTTCTTC.

The J gene is TRBJ2-1, the V gene TRBV2; TRBD2 aligns across 8 bases. Germline V CDR1 and CDR2: SNHLY, FYNNEI. The CDR3 loop spans 15 amino acids. Trimming took 8 bases from V and 0 from J; bases not matched to a gene: 6. This CDR3 reads CASHPAGDSYNEQFF. CDR3 in DNA: TGTGCCAGCCACCCAGCGGGAGACTCCTACAATGAGCAGTTCTTC. Together with reference TRBV2 and TRBJ2-1, the CDR3 gives the full variable domain: EPEVTQTPSHQVTQMGQEVILRCVPISNHLYFYWYRQILGQKVEFLVSFYNNEISEKSEIFDDQFSVERPDGSNFTLKIRSTKLEDSAMYFCASHPAGDSYNEQFFGPGTRLTVL.

This clone appeared a few times. J is TRBJ2-7 and V is TRBV2; D uncertain. Germline-derived CDR1 and CDR2 are SNHLY and FYNNEI. V was cut by 8 bases and J by 3 bases, with 5 bases left in between. The length of the CDR3 is 10 residues. In DNA, the CDR3 is TGTGCCAGCTCGTACTACGAGCAGTACTTC. Translation: CASSYYEQYF.

The rearrangement joins TRBV19 to TRBJ2-1; D may be TRBD1 (6 bases). The CDR3 loop spans 15 amino acids. The V gene's germline CDR1 is LNHDA and CDR2 SQIVND (reference sequence). Trimming took off 6 bases at V and 7 bases at J, with 19 bases between the two ends. CDR3 DNA sequence: TGTGCCAGTAGGGGAACAGGGTCGGTCTTTAATGAGCAGTTCTTC. This gives the protein CASRGTGSVFNEQFF.

The chain couples TRBV10-1 to TRBJ2-2, with TRBD1 as a possible D gene (6 bases). This CDR3 comprises 16 residues. V shed 0 bases and J shed 4 bases, with 12 bases lying between them. Germline lookup yields CDR1 WNHNN and CDR2 SYGVQD (reference sequence). The CDR3 DNA sequence: TGCGCCAGCAGTGAGTCCGTGAACAGGGTCACCGGGGAGCTGTTTTTT. As protein: CASSESVNRVTGELFF.

The chain links TRBV6-5 to TRBJ2-3; 8 nucleotides agree with TRBD1. V dropped 9 bases and J dropped 0; count of bases not matched to a gene: 8. The CDR3 contains 15 residues. CDR1 and CDR2 (germline): MNHEY, SVGAGI. CDR3 region: CASPGQDTSTDTQYF. The CDR3 DNA follows: TGTGCCAGTCCGGGACAGGATACAAGCACAGATACGCAGTATTTT.

This chain joins TRBV11-2 and TRBJ1-5; D remains unclear. This CDR3 is 11 amino acids long. Germline V lookup: CDR1 SGHAT, CDR2 FQNNGV. V was clipped by 7 bases and J by 5 bases, with 6 bases between them. The chain's CDR3 is CASTGDQPQHF. CDR3 nucleotide sequence: TGTGCCAGCACCGGGGATCAGCCCCAGCATTTT.

This clone has only one observation. The chain uses TRBV28 and TRBJ1-5, with D possibly matching TRBD1 (5 bases). V was pared by 2 bases and J by 1 base, with 9 bases between. Germline V lookup: CDR1 MDHEN, CDR2 SYDVKM. This CDR3 comprises 15 residues. The CDR3 loop reads CASSLVRGSNQPQHF. As DNA, the CDR3 is TGTGCCAGCAGTTTAGTCCGGGGGAGCAATCAGCCCCAGCATTTT.

CDR3 amino acids: CASNQGPPSNNEQFF. The CDR3 DNA sequence: TGCGCCAGCAATCAGGGACCACCATCTAACAATGAGCAGTTCTTC. This chain links TRBV5-1 with TRBJ2-1; possibly TRBD1 or TRBD2 for D (5 bases each). This CDR3 region has 15 residues. V shed 6 bases and J shed 5 bases, with 18 bases lying between them. Per the germline V gene, CDR1 is SGHRS and CDR2 is YFSETQ.

This chain connects TRBV28 to TRBJ2-7, with TRBD2 matching 10 bases. Germline trimming cut 5 bases from V and 0 bases from J; bases unmatched to any gene: 7. CDR3 size: 16 residues. Germline V gives CDR1 MDHEN, CDR2 SYDVKM. Here the CDR3 DNA reads TGTGCCAGCAGTCCCGTGACTAGCGGGCTCTCCTACGAGCAGTACGTC. Translation: CASSPVTSGLSYEQYV.

The chain uses TRBV2 and TRBJ2-3; D is uncertain. Germline V gene lookup returns CDR1 SNHLY and CDR2 FYNNEI. The CDR3 runs 12 residues. Trimming left V 0 bases short and J 5 bases short, with 3 bases between. CDR3 in DNA: TGTGCCAGCAGTGAAGCGGGAGATACGCAGTATTTT. It is translated as CASSEAGDTQYF.

The chain links TRBV2 to TRBJ2-7; D may be TRBD1 (5 bases). Per the germline V gene, CDR1 is SNHLY and CDR2 is FYNNEI. This CDR3 has 14 amino acids. Trimming stripped 6 bases from V and 5 bases from J, with 17 bases between. The CDR3 is CASRGPQGKNEQYF. The CDR3 bases are TGTGCCAGCAGGGGGCCCCAAGGGAAAAACGAGCAGTACTTC.

CDR3 sequence reads: CAISESGGGPYNEQFF. CDR3 sequence (DNA): TGTGCCATCAGTGAGTCCGGCGGGGGGCCCTACAATGAGCAGTTCTTC. The chain links TRBV10-3 to TRBJ2-1, with 8 bases lining up with TRBD2. This CDR3 region has 16 residues. The V segment lost 0 bases and the J segment 2 bases; nucleotides outside the gene matches: 3. Germline CDR1 is ENHRY and CDR2 is SYGVKD.

This sequence joins TRBV5-6 and TRBJ2-3, with D hard to call. V was shortened by 1 base and J by 2 bases, with 8 bases between the two germline ends. CDR3 length: 14 residues. Germline V gives CDR1 SGHDT, CDR2 YYEEEE. CDR3 amino acids: CASSLRFNTDTQYF. Written as DNA, the CDR3 is TGTGCCAGCAGCTTGCGGTTCAACACAGATACGCAGTATTTT.

The V and J genes are TRBV3-1 (or the pseudogene TRBV3-2) and TRBJ2-7; TRBD1 matches at 9 bases. The length of the CDR3 is 15 residues. Trimming cost V 1 base and J 5 bases; bases outside gene matches: 6. Germline V gene data show CDR1 as LGHDT and CDR2 as YNNKEL (reference sequence). The CDR3 DNA reads as TGTGCCAGCAGCCAAGGGGCTACAGGGGGCCACGAGCAGTACGTC. It translates to CASSQGATGGHEQYV.